The subject of this entry is one T cell receptor (beta chain). Its antigen remains unknown. Healthy donors had no documented immune events, such as infections, while sampled. The data are from a study of identifying expanded T cells in peripheral blood. The study, taken as a whole, reports: Two-week clone count variance significantly increased as total template count grew. Technical replicates showed roughly 1.2 changed clones; two weeks roughly 15; four weeks 19.

Repertoires were generated with immunoSEQ multiplex PCR, while TCRdb's copy carries only in-frame clones and drops some. The sample contains 70,000 or so clones, 90% of which appear only once. The length of the CDR3 is 15 residues. Trimming cost V 1 base and J 5 bases, with 11 bases left between them. Looked up from germline, CDR1 is SNHLY and CDR2 is FYNNEI. This receptor was taken from a person aged 18 to 69 in good health. Sequenced input: blood. The chain joins TRBV2 to TRBJ2-2; D might be TRBD1 (5 bases). CDR3 protein: CASSEEGLGTGELFF. In nucleotides, the CDR3 is TGTGCCAGCAGTGAAGAGGGGCTAGGGACCGGGGAGCTGTTTTTT.